The rows below give T cell receptor beta chains drawn from one sample of a study of shared clonotypes between healthy human individuals. Sequencing was performed with immunoSEQ multiplex PCR; in TCRdb, only in-frame clones are kept and a portion is missing. The sample lists about 1,800,000 clones; about 95% were seen once. The sample consisted of naive CD8+ T cells sorted from blood. Receptors originate from a man aged 18-30 years in good health. Each CDR3 is given without its conserved first and last residue. The order of the fields is V gene, J gene, CDR3 length, D gene, CDR3 protein. D genes are given only for firm matches.

v_gene: TRBV28
j_gene: TRBJ1-5
len: 12
d_gene: NA
CDR3aa: ASSPLSSNQPQH

v_gene: TRBV5-4
j_gene: TRBJ1-1
len: 12
d_gene: NA
CDR3aa: ASSIDRIHTEAF

v_gene: TRBV7-2
j_gene: TRBJ2-3
len: 11
d_gene: NA
CDR3aa: ASSFLGENTQY

v_gene: TRBV27
j_gene: TRBJ2-3
len: 14
d_gene: TRBD2
CDR3aa: ASSQLAGEVADTQY

v_gene: TRBV2
j_gene: TRBJ2-1
len: 13
d_gene: NA
CDR3aa: ASSERDASYNEQF

v_gene: TRBV6-1
j_gene: TRBJ2-7
len: 12
d_gene: NA
CDR3aa: ASSEYRGGYEQY

v_gene: TRBV6-1
j_gene: TRBJ2-7
len: 10
d_gene: NA
CDR3aa: ASSESSYEQY

v_gene: TRBV6-1
j_gene: TRBJ2-7
len: 12
d_gene: NA
CDR3aa: ASSEWTDTYEQY

v_gene: TRBV4-3
j_gene: TRBJ2-5
len: 11
d_gene: NA
CDR3aa: ASSQERWETQY

v_gene: TRBV27
j_gene: TRBJ2-7
len: 13
d_gene: NA
CDR3aa: ASSFSDTLTYEQY

v_gene: TRBV6-1
j_gene: TRBJ1-4
len: 12
d_gene: NA
CDR3aa: ASNTGYVGEKLF

v_gene: TRBV29-1
j_gene: TRBJ2-3
len: 16
d_gene: TRBD2
CDR3aa: SVEDGWETSGSTDTQY

v_gene: TRBV25-1
j_gene: TRBJ2-1
len: 14
d_gene: NA
CDR3aa: ASSEYLTGSYNEQF

v_gene: TRBV27
j_gene: TRBJ2-7
len: 12
d_gene: TRBD1
CDR3aa: ASTGTGTPYEQY

v_gene: TRBV30
j_gene: TRBJ2-5
len: 11
d_gene: TRBD2
CDR3aa: AWSVLGGETQY

v_gene: TRBV18
j_gene: TRBJ2-3
len: 11
d_gene: NA
CDR3aa: ASSPLKADTQY

v_gene: TRBV6-5
j_gene: TRBJ2-5
len: 13
d_gene: NA
CDR3aa: ASSYSGALQETQY

v_gene: TRBV27
j_gene: TRBJ1-1
len: 12
d_gene: NA
CDR3aa: ASSLSDKNTEAF

v_gene: TRBV4-1
j_gene: TRBJ2-7
len: 12
d_gene: TRBD1
CDR3aa: ASSARQGTYEQY

v_gene: TRBV7-2
j_gene: TRBJ2-7
len: 11
d_gene: NA
CDR3aa: ASSFEATYEQY

v_gene: TRBV29-1
j_gene: TRBJ1-2
len: 12
d_gene: NA
CDR3aa: SVVNPGALDGYT

v_gene: TRBV7-9
j_gene: TRBJ1-3
len: 12
d_gene: NA
CDR3aa: ASSLPETGNTIY

v_gene: TRBV7-7
j_gene: TRBJ2-5
len: 15
d_gene: TRBD2
CDR3aa: ASSLGVLSGVEETQY

v_gene: TRBV9
j_gene: TRBJ1-1
len: 12
d_gene: NA
CDR3aa: ASSPPNRALEAF

v_gene: TRBV7-9
j_gene: TRBJ1-3
len: 11
d_gene: NA
CDR3aa: ASSLMAGNTIY

v_gene: TRBV4-1
j_gene: TRBJ2-6
len: 13
d_gene: NA
CDR3aa: ASSNRGGGANVLT

v_gene: TRBV5-1
j_gene: TRBJ2-7
len: 13
d_gene: TRBD1
CDR3aa: ASSLGQGAKSEQY

v_gene: TRBV6-1
j_gene: TRBJ2-3
len: 13
d_gene: NA
CDR3aa: ASSVPVGPAGTQY